These 26 T cell receptor beta chains were all obtained from the same sample, sequenced in a study of blood T cell repertoires in COVID-19. Sequencing used immunoSEQ multiplex PCR; TCRdb keeps in-frame clones, though not all of them. The sample includes about 210,000 clones, just under 85% seen only once; the top ten take around 7.3%. Sequences were obtained from peripheral blood. The receptor set was obtained from a woman in her fifties or sixties with active or convalescent COVID-19.

The gene calls are TRBV18 and TRBJ1-1, with TRBD1 as a possible D gene (5 bases). CDR3 length equals 16 residues. Germline CDR1 KGHSH, CDR2 LQKENI. Between the trimmed V and J ends, which lost 3 bases and 6 bases, there was a span of 20 bases. The CDR3 protein is CASSPGVGSSGAEAFF. Written as DNA, the CDR3 is TGTGCCAGCTCACCGGGGGTAGGGAGCTCGGGGGCTGAAGCTTTCTTT. Looking up the rest from reference TRBV18 and TRBJ1-1 gives the full variable domain: NAGVMQNPRHLVRRRGQEARLRCSPMKGHSHVYWYRQLPEEGLKFMVYLQKENIIDESGMPKERFSAEFPKEGPSILRIQQVVRGDSAAYFCASSPGVGSSGAEAFFGQGTRLTVV.

This chain uses TRBV10-2 with TRBJ2-2; D possibly corresponds to TRBD1 (6 bases). V was shortened by 4 bases and J by 5 bases, with 14 bases between the two germline ends. CDR1 is WSHSY, CDR2 SAAADI, per germline. This CDR3 is 15 amino acids long. This CDR3 is CASSGTTGQTGELFF. CDR3 DNA: TGCGCCAGCAGTGGAACGACAGGCCAAACCGGGGAGCTGTTTTTT.

The V gene is TRBV19, the J gene TRBJ1-4, with 9 bases identical to TRBD1. The CDR3 runs to 16 residues. J lost 4 bases, V lost 3 bases, and 6 bases had no gene match. CDR1 and CDR2 (germline): LNHDA, SQIVND (reference sequence). CDR3: CASSILGQGGNEKLFF. As DNA, the CDR3 is TGTGCCAGTAGTATCCTGGGACAGGGCGGTAATGAAAAACTGTTTTTT.

This clone was counted only a few times. V gene TRBV4-1 combines with J gene TRBJ1-2, with TRBD1 matching over 7 bases. The V segment lost 1 base and the J segment 1 base; nucleotides outside the gene matches: 9. The CDR3 loop spans 17 amino acids. Germline CDR1 MGHRA, CDR2 YSYEKL. The CDR3 loop reads CASSQAWDRTYNYGYTF. DNA of the CDR3: TGCGCCAGCAGCCAAGCTTGGGACAGAACTTATAACTATGGCTACACCTTC.

The V gene is TRBV7-9, the J gene TRBJ2-1; 8 bases fit TRBD2. The CDR3 has 14 residues. Germline lookup yields CDR1 SEHNR and CDR2 FQNEAQ (reference sequence). The junction had 4 bases not matched to a gene; V was cut back by 0 bases and J by 9 bases. CDR3 bases: TGTGCCAGCAGCTTAGCAGCCAGCGGGAGTGAGCAGTTCTTC. Translating gives CASSLAASGSEQFF.

The V gene is TRBV6-5, the J gene TRBJ1-5; weak D call: TRBD1 (5 bases). CDR3 length equals 14 residues. From germline, CDR1 is MNHEY and CDR2 SVGAGI. V lost 6 bases and J lost 2, with 11 bases in between. The CDR3 nucleotides read TGTGCCAGCAGCCAGGGTTGGGGCAATCAGCCCCAGCATTTT. Translation gives CASSQGWGNQPQHF.

CDR3 in DNA: TGTGCCAGCAGCTTAGAACCATCAAGGGGCGGGAGTTATGGCTACACCTTC. Amino acid sequence: CASSLEPSRGGSYGYTF. This chain joins TRBV7-9 and TRBJ1-2; tentatively, D is TRBD1 (5 bases). CDR1 and CDR2 (germline): SEHNR, FQNEAQ (reference sequence). The CDR3 length is 17 residues. The V and J ends lost 1 base and 5 bases respectively, with 20 bases between them.

The chain employs TRBV14 and TRBJ1-1, with TRBD1 matching over 9 bases. The V and J ends lost 5 bases and 0 bases, in that order; junction bases with no gene match: 4. Germline V gene lookup returns CDR1 SGHDN and CDR2 FVKESK. This CDR3 region has 15 residues. In DNA form, the CDR3 reads TGTGCCAGCAGCATGTGGACAGGGGTGAACACTGAAGCTTTCTTT. The encoded protein is CASSMWTGVNTEAFF. Complete variable domain (other parts from reference TRBV14 and TRBJ1-1): EAGVTQFPSHSVIEKGQTVTLRCDPISGHDNLYWYRRVMGKEIKFLLHFVKESKQDESGMPNNRFLAERTGGTYSTLKVQPAELEDSGVYFCASSMWTGVNTEAFFGQGTRLTVV.

The chain links TRBV2 to TRBJ2-1; D is unclear. The germline gives CDR1 SNHLY, CDR2 FYNNEI. The V end lost 1 base, the J end lost 4 bases, and 11 bases lay between the germline ends. The CDR3 totals 15 residues. CDR3: CASSEGVGVYNEQFF. The CDR3 bases are TGTGCCAGCAGTGAAGGGGTCGGAGTGTACAATGAGCAGTTCTTC.

The gene calls are TRBV19 and TRBJ2-4; no clear D. The germline V gene encodes CDR1 LNHDA and CDR2 SQIVND (reference sequence). Trimming took off 6 bases at V and 11 bases at J, with 26 bases between the two ends. The CDR3 is made up of 16 amino acids. CDR3 nucleotides: TGTGCCAGTAGCACCAGGTCTTCGGCGAAAAAATGGGTTCAGTACTTC. This sequence encodes CASSTRSSAKKWVQYF.

This clone was seen just once. This chain uses TRBV6-5 with TRBJ1-3; D not certain. From germline, CDR1 is MNHEY and CDR2 SVGAGI. The CDR3 length is 15 residues. V lost 2 bases and J lost 2, with 10 bases in between. CDR3 amino acids: CASSYSGDPGNTIYF. As DNA, the CDR3 is TGTGCCAGCAGTTACAGCGGGGATCCTGGAAACACCATATATTTT.

This clone was seen a few times. This chain joins TRBV7-9 and TRBJ1-1; D is possibly TRBD1 (5 bases). The CDR3 consists of 14 residues. Germline loops: CDR1 SEHNR, CDR2 FQNEAQ (reference sequence). V lost 5 bases to trimming and J lost 4 bases, with 14 bases between them. The CDR3: CASSRSGSLTEAFF. The CDR3 DNA reads TGTGCCAGCAGCCGTTCAGGGTCCCTCACTGAAGCTTTCTTT.

This clone was seen a single time. The gene calls are TRBV29-1 and TRBJ2-1; D gene unclear. V was shortened by 7 bases and J by 6 bases, with 10 bases between the two germline ends. Germline values: CDR1 SQVTM, CDR2 ANQGSEA. The CDR3 is made up of 11 amino acids. DNA for the CDR3: TGCAGCGGGAGTCTTTCCAATGAGCAGTTCTTC. It yields the protein CSGSLSNEQFF.

J is TRBJ2-3 and V is TRBV18; D call uncertain. Trimming pared 0 bases from V and 5 bases from J, leaving 9 bases between. This CDR3 comprises 14 residues. Germline CDR1 reads KGHSH; CDR2 reads LQKENI. CDR3 DNA sequence: TGTGCCAGCTCACCACCCGAGACACTAGATACGCAGTATTTT. Its translation is CASSPPETLDTQYF.

This chain's CDR3 is CASSERTGGNTEAFF. In nucleotides, the CDR3 is TGTGCCAGCAGCGAAAGGACAGGAGGGAACACTGAAGCTTTCTTT. V is TRBV9 and J is TRBJ1-1; 7 bases agree with TRBD1. The V gene's germline CDR1 is SGDLS and CDR2 YYNGEE. V gave up 3 bases and J gave up 1 base; unmatched junction bases: 6. The CDR3 consists of 15 residues.

The sample holds one count of this clone. This chain connects TRBV28 to TRBJ1-1, with 7 nucleotides matching TRBD1. The CDR3 loop spans 15 amino acids. Germline V gene data show CDR1 as MDHEN and CDR2 as SYDVKM. V was clipped by 3 bases and J by 1 base; unmatched bases: 5. The CDR3 sequence: CASSFGTVGNTEAFF. CDR3 bases: TGTGCCAGCAGTTTTGGGACAGTTGGGAACACTGAAGCTTTCTTT.

This sequence joins TRBV7-2 and TRBJ1-1, with no clear D. Germline CDR1 reads SGHTA; CDR2 reads FQGNSA. V was clipped by 4 bases and J by 0 bases, with 6 bases between them. This CDR3 comprises 13 residues. The DNA of the CDR3 is TGTGCCAGCAGCTACGGGATGAACACTGAAGCTTTCTTT. Encoded protein: CASSYGMNTEAFF.

The rearrangement links TRBV20-1 to TRBJ2-5, with D unresolved. The germline V and J ends were trimmed by 3 bases and 7 bases, with 18 bases remaining between them. CDR3 length: 14 amino acids. Germline CDR1 reads DFQATT; CDR2 reads SNEGSKA (reference sequence). CDR3 region: CSASMGRWRGTQYF. The CDR3, as DNA: TGCAGTGCTAGTATGGGTCGCTGGCGCGGGACCCAGTACTTC.

This clone was detected a few times. The DNA of the CDR3 is TGTGCCAGTAGTAAGGGATCCGGGACAGAGACCTACGAGCAGTACTTC. Translation: CASSKGSGTETYEQYF. The chain couples TRBV19 to TRBJ2-7; 7 bases agree with TRBD1. Germline values: CDR1 LNHDA, CDR2 SQIVND (reference sequence). This CDR3 has 16 amino acids. Unmatched junction bases numbered 11, after V lost 4 bases and J lost 2 bases.

The chain employs TRBV9 and TRBJ1-1; no firm D call. This CDR3 is 14 amino acids long. In germline, CDR1 is SGDLS, CDR2 YYNGEE. V gave up 4 bases and J gave up 3 bases, with 13 bases separating them. The DNA for the CDR3 is TGTGCCAGCAGCCCACGGGTGGTAGACACTGAAGCTTTCTTT. This codes for CASSPRVVDTEAFF.

The chain links TRBV9 to TRBJ2-1; 8 bases fit TRBD2. This CDR3 has 19 residues. Per the germline V gene, CDR1 is SGDLS and CDR2 is YYNGEE. With 5 bases clipped from V and 5 bases from J, the junction kept 21 bases outside the gene matches. CDR3 in DNA: TGTGCCAGCAGTCGCTTATCGGGACTAGGAAGGGAAGAGGACAATGAGCAGTTCTTC. It encodes CASSRLSGLGREEDNEQFF. Based on the CDR3 plus reference TRBV9 and TRBJ2-1, the full variable domain is DSGVTQTPKHLITATGQRVTLRCSPRSGDLSVYWYQQSLDQGLQFLIQYYNGEERAKGNILERFSAQQFPDLHSELNLSSLELGDSALYFCASSRLSGLGREEDNEQFFGPGTRLTVL.

V is TRBV28 and J is TRBJ1-1, with D unclear. The CDR3 is 12 residues long. The germline V gene has CDR1 MDHEN and CDR2 SYDVKM. V was trimmed by 4 bases and J by 3 bases, leaving 6 bases between them. The CDR3 loop is CASSSLYTEAFF. CDR3 DNA sequence: TGTGCCAGCAGTTCTCTTTACACTGAAGCTTTCTTT.

This chain connects TRBV5-5 to TRBJ1-2, with D unresolved. V was shortened by 0 bases and J by 3 bases, with 15 bases between the two germline ends. Germline V gene data show CDR1 as SGHKS and CDR2 as YYEKEE (reference sequence). The CDR3 runs 16 residues. The CDR3 region has the DNA TGTGCCAGCAGCTTGGCCGAACCCCCGGGGTACTATGGCTACACCTTC. Translated: CASSLAEPPGYYGYTF. Supplemented by reference TRBV5-5 and TRBJ1-2, the full variable domain reads DAGVTQSPTHLIKTRGQQVTLRCSPISGHKSVSWYQQVLGQGPQFIFQYYEKEERGRGNFPDRFSARQFPNYSSELNVNALLLGDSALYLCASSLAEPPGYYGYTFGSGTRLTVV.

The rearrangement joins TRBV12-3 or TRBV12-4 to TRBJ2-7, with a possible D match to TRBD2 (6 bases). V was cut by 6 bases and J by 6 bases, with 15 bases left in between. The CDR3 is made up of 13 amino acids. CDR3 sequence: CASRLAPAGEQYF. CDR3 sequence (DNA): TGTGCCAGCAGGCTAGCGCCGGCGGGCGAGCAGTACTTC.

This chain links TRBV24-1 with TRBJ2-2, with 8 positions matching TRBD1. With V trimmed by 8 bases and J by 3 bases, 7 bases remained unmatched. The germline CDR1 and CDR2 sequences are KGHDR and SFDVKD. There are 15 residues in the CDR3. The DNA for the CDR3 is TGTGCCACCAAAACTGGACAGGGAGACACCGGGGAGCTGTTTTTT. Its translation is CATKTGQGDTGELFF.

The chain joins TRBV27 to TRBJ2-4; 7 bases map to TRBD1. Looked up from germline, CDR1 is MNHEY and CDR2 is SMNVEV (reference sequence). The CDR3 has 17 amino acids. V dropped 0 bases and J dropped 0; count of bases not matched to a gene: 5. The CDR3 loop reads CASSLSQGELAKNIQYF. CDR3 DNA: TGTGCCAGCAGTTTATCCCAGGGGGAGCTAGCCAAAAACATTCAGTACTTC.